This T cell receptor beta chain was documented in a study of CD4 and CD8 cells across lung adenocarcinoma regions. This CDR3 has 14 amino acids. Germline V gene sequence: CDR1 WSHSY, CDR2 SAAADI. Turning to this clonotype: A read error may produce the germline difference seen at one junction end.

TCRdb itself ran the PCR reads through MiXCR, one entry per CDR3 protein. The table has 18,000 or so distinct CDR3 sequences, roughly half seen once. The receptor comes from a female donor with lung adenocarcinoma. The CD4 and CD8 labels of this study may be unreliable. The sequenced sample was CD8+ T cells from the center of a lung tumor. The chain uses TRBV10-2 and TRBJ2-3; 8 nucleotides match TRBD1. The tail of the sequence fits TRBJ2-7 better, so the J call may be wrong. CDR3 sequence (DNA): TGCGCCGGCAGGGGGCCGAGCGCCAAAGACACGCAGTACTTC. Translated, it gives CAGRGPSAKDTQYF.